These 27 T cell receptor beta chains were all obtained from the same sample, sequenced in a study of cytomegalovirus exposure and HLA in healthy donors. The study ran its PCR with 60 Vbeta and 13 Jbeta primers. Libraries were prepared by immunoSEQ multiplex PCR; TCRdb keeps only in-frame clonotypes and omits some of them. This sample's table reports tens of thousands of clones. Sequenced sample: PBMCs. All receptors come from a man aged 25-45 years in good health and CMV-seropositive.

The gene calls are TRBV30 and TRBJ2-1; 12 bases are shared with TRBD2. V was clipped by 7 bases and J by 10 bases; unmatched bases: 11. The V gene's germline CDR1 is GTSNPN and CDR2 SVGIG (reference sequence). The CDR3 is 14 amino acids. The CDR3 sequence: CAYRLAGDPGEQFF. CDR3 in DNA: TGTGCCTACAGACTAGCGGGAGACCCTGGCGAGCAGTTCTTC.

V and J are TRBV29-1 and TRBJ2-7; D may be TRBD2 (5 bases). Germline V gene data show CDR1 as SQVTM and CDR2 as ANQGSEA. V was clipped by 4 bases and J by 2 bases, with 9 bases between them. The CDR3 is 12 residues long. For the CDR3, the DNA is TGCAGCGTTGCCGGGAACGCCTACGAGCAGTACTTC. It is translated as CSVAGNAYEQYF.

The V call is TRBV10-3, the J call TRBJ2-3, with TRBD1 matching over 7 bases. This CDR3 has 15 amino acids. Losses at the gene ends were 0 bases for V and 0 bases for J; bases not matched to a gene: 0. Germline CDR1 reads ENHRY; CDR2 reads SYGVKD. Here the CDR3 reads CAISESTGSTDTQYF. The CDR3, as DNA: TGTGCCATCAGTGAGTCGACAGGGAGCACAGATACGCAGTATTTT.

The J gene is TRBJ2-2, the V gene TRBV10-3, with 8 nucleotides matching TRBD1. Germline V gene data show CDR1 as ENHRY and CDR2 as SYGVKD. The junction had 3 bases not matched to a gene; V was cut back by 0 bases and J by 6 bases. This CDR3 has 15 amino acids. The CDR3 DNA reads as TGTGCCATCAGTGAGTCGACAGGGGATCCCGGGGAGCTGTTTTTT. It translates to CAISESTGDPGELFF.

The J gene is TRBJ2-6, the V gene TRBV27, with D tentatively TRBD1 (6 bases). CDR3 length: 15 residues. CDR1 MNHEY and CDR2 SMNVEV come from the germline V gene (reference sequence). Trimming stripped 6 bases from V and 4 bases from J, with 13 bases between. The CDR3 sequence is CASSYRAFGANVLTF. CDR3 in DNA: TGTGCCAGCAGCTACAGGGCATTCGGGGCCAACGTCCTGACTTTC.

The chain uses TRBV18 and TRBJ1-3; 8 bases map to TRBD1. CDR3 length: 18 residues. With V trimmed by 2 bases and J by 4 bases, 13 bases remained unmatched. Germline CDR1 and CDR2: KGHSH and LQKENI. Written as DNA, the CDR3 is TGTGCCAGCTCACCAACGGACAGGGAACGGCAACTGGGAAACACCATATATTTT. It translates to CASSPTDRERQLGNTIYF.

The chain carries TRBV19 and TRBJ2-7; D might be TRBD1 (5 bases). V lost 3 bases and J lost 4, with 16 bases in between. The length of the CDR3 is 15 residues. Looked up from germline, CDR1 is LNHDA and CDR2 is SQIVND (reference sequence). CDR3 loop: CASSISLGGAYEQYF. Here the CDR3 DNA reads TGTGCCAGTAGTATTTCTTTAGGTGGGGCTTACGAGCAGTACTTC. Drawing the rest from reference TRBV19 and TRBJ2-7, the complete variable domain is DGGITQSPKYLFRKEGQNVTLSCEQNLNHDAMYWYRQDPGQGLRLIYYSQIVNDFQKGDIAEGYSVSREKKESFPLTVTSAQKNPTAFYLCASSISLGGAYEQYFGPGTRLTVT.

The V call is TRBV29-1, the J call TRBJ2-7; 9 bases are a match to TRBD2. The V gene end was trimmed by 6 bases and the J gene end by 2 bases; junction bases not matched to a gene: 11. The CDR3 covers 15 residues. Germline assignment: CDR1 SQVTM and CDR2 ANQGSEA. This chain's CDR3 is CSVDDSGRSAYEQYF. The CDR3 nucleotides are TGCAGCGTCGATGATAGCGGGAGAAGCGCCTACGAGCAGTACTTC.

The CDR3 loop reads CASSQRTGNYEQYF. The CDR3 coding sequence is TGTGCCAGCAGCCAGAGGACAGGCAACTACGAGCAGTACTTC. The chain employs TRBV5-6 and TRBJ2-7, with TRBD1 matching 7 bases. Germline V gene data show CDR1 as SGHDT and CDR2 as YYEEEE. J lost 3 bases, V lost 4 bases, and 7 bases had no gene match. The CDR3 length is 14 residues.

The chain combines TRBV30 with TRBJ2-7; 9 nucleotides match TRBD2. This CDR3 region has 17 residues. The trim removed 8 bases at V and 0 bases at J, leaving 17 bases unmatched. Looked up from germline, CDR1 is GTSNPN and CDR2 is SVGIG (reference sequence). The CDR3 nucleotides are TGTGCCGTTCCCCGGGCTAGCGGGGACTATATCTCCTACGAGCAGTACTTC. It specifies CAVPRASGDYISYEQYF.

The rearrangement joins TRBV7-2 to TRBJ2-3, with D unresolved. The V gene lost 3 bases and the J gene lost 3 bases, with 7 bases spanning the gap. The CDR3 loop spans 13 amino acids. Germline V CDR1 and CDR2: SGHTA, FQGNSA. CDR3 in DNA: TGTGCCAGCAGCTTGAGAAGAACAGATACGCAGTATTTT. This sequence encodes CASSLRRTDTQYF.

The CDR3 sequence is CASSYGAPYEQYF. DNA of the CDR3: TGTGCCAGCAGTTACGGGGCTCCCTACGAGCAGTACTTC. The genes are TRBV6-5 and TRBJ2-7, with a weak D call TRBD1 (5 bases). From germline, CDR1 is MNHEY and CDR2 SVGAGI. With 2 bases removed from V and 2 bases from J, the gap between germline ends came to 7 bases. The CDR3 spans 13 residues.

This chain uses TRBV9 with TRBJ2-3; 7 bases are a match to TRBD2. CDR1 and CDR2 from the germline V gene are SGDLS and YYNGEE. With V trimmed by 0 bases and J by 3 bases, 4 bases remained unmatched. This CDR3 is built from 15 residues. CDR3: CASSVDRGGTDTQYF. The CDR3 nucleotides are TGTGCCAGCAGCGTAGATCGGGGAGGGACAGATACGCAGTATTTT.

This chain links TRBV4-2 with TRBJ2-3; TRBD2 is a possible D gene (5 bases). Germline V gene lookup returns CDR1 LGHNA and CDR2 YNFKEQ. Trimming left V 1 base short and J 0 bases short, with 11 bases between. This CDR3 is built from 16 residues. CDR3 residues: CASSQVATGSTDTQYF. The CDR3 DNA reads as TGTGCCAGCAGCCAAGTGGCAACGGGAAGCACAGATACGCAGTATTTT.

The chain carries TRBV2 and TRBJ1-2, with TRBD1 matching over 8 bases. Looked up from germline, CDR1 is SNHLY and CDR2 is FYNNEI. Trimming cost V 2 bases and J 6 bases; bases outside gene matches: 5. The CDR3 is 14 residues long. The CDR3 sequence: CASSESPGGDGYTF. In DNA, the CDR3 is TGTGCCAGCAGTGAATCTCCAGGGGGCGATGGCTACACCTTC.

The chain carries TRBV2 and TRBJ2-7, with TRBD1 matching over 9 bases. V lost 3 bases and J lost 4; bases outside the gene matches: 7. CDR3 size: 15 residues. CDR1 and CDR2 from the germline V gene are SNHLY and FYNNEI. For the CDR3, the DNA is TGTGCCAGCAGTGATCCGGGACAGGGTGGGTACGAGCAGTACTTC. It codes for CASSDPGQGGYEQYF.

The chain has TRBV5-5 and TRBJ1-3, with 10 nucleotides matching TRBD1. The CDR3 covers 13 residues. Per germline, CDR1 SGHKS and CDR2 YYEKEE (reference sequence). Trimming took 5 bases from V and 8 from J; bases not matched to a gene: 4. The CDR3 spells CASRWTGGDTIYF. CDR3 sequence (DNA): TGTGCCAGCAGATGGACAGGGGGGGACACCATATATTTT.

The chain has TRBV5-6 and TRBJ1-1, with TRBD1 matching 9 bases. V shed 3 bases and J 2 bases; nucleotides not matched to a gene: 5. CDR3 size: 15 residues. Germline CDR1 SGHDT, CDR2 YYEEEE. The CDR3 sequence: CASSSMGQGNTEAFF. Written as DNA, the CDR3 is TGTGCCAGCAGCTCGATGGGACAGGGAAACACTGAAGCTTTCTTT.

DNA of the CDR3: TGTGCCAGCAGCTTAAATCAGGCCTATGGCTACACCTTC. This codes for CASSLNQAYGYTF. The chain links TRBV7-9 to TRBJ1-2; no reliable D call. CDR3 length equals 13 residues. Trimming removed 2 bases at V and 4 bases at J, with 8 bases between. The germline CDR1 and CDR2 sequences are SEHNR and FQNEAQ (reference sequence).

This chain connects TRBV18 to TRBJ2-1; TRBD2 might be the D (6 bases). This CDR3 comprises 14 residues. Trimming took off 0 bases at V and 5 bases at J, with 8 bases between the two ends. Per the germline V gene, CDR1 is KGHSH and CDR2 is LQKENI. The CDR3 region has the DNA TGTGCCAGCTCACCACCGGGGGAGGACAATGAGCAGTTCTTC. Amino acids: CASSPPGEDNEQFF.

This chain joins TRBV5-1 and TRBJ2-5, with D possibly matching TRBD2 (5 bases). V lost 0 bases, J lost 1 base, and 10 bases lay in between. CDR1 is SGHRS and CDR2 is YFSETQ in the germline V gene. The CDR3 consists of 15 residues. This CDR3 reads CASSLAGNRQETQYF. CDR3 in DNA: TGCGCCAGCAGCTTGGCCGGGAACCGCCAAGAGACCCAGTACTTC.

This rearrangement joins TRBV6-5 to TRBJ2-4; D is ambiguous. From germline, CDR1 is MNHEY and CDR2 SVGAGI. The CDR3 is made up of 14 amino acids. V dropped 4 bases and J dropped 1 base, with 8 bases sitting between them. The CDR3 spells CASSSGRAKNIQYF. As DNA, the CDR3 is TGTGCCAGCAGTTCAGGCCGGGCCAAAAACATTCAGTACTTC.

This chain joins TRBV30 and TRBJ1-6; D is undetermined. The CDR3 consists of 15 residues. Germline-derived CDR1 and CDR2 are GTSNPN and SVGIG (reference sequence). Trimming removed 8 bases from V and 5 bases from J, with 19 bases in between. In DNA, the CDR3 is TGTGCCGGCAACCCCCGGGAAAGGGATAATTCACCCCTCCACTTT. Translation gives CAGNPRERDNSPLHF. Supplemented by reference TRBV30 and TRBJ1-6, the full variable domain reads SQTIHQWPATLVQPVGSPLSLECTVEGTSNPNLYWYRQAAGRGLQLLFYSVGIGQISSEVPQNLSASRPQDRQFILSSKKLLLSDSGFYLCAGNPRERDNSPLHFGNGTRLTVT.

The DNA for the CDR3 is TGTGCCAGCAGCTTAGATATCGGACAGGGGGCCGACTATGGCTACACCTTC. Translating gives CASSLDIGQGADYGYTF. The chain employs TRBV11-2 and TRBJ1-2; the match to TRBD1 covers 11 bases. With V trimmed by 0 bases and J by 3 bases, 6 bases remained unmatched. The CDR3 consists of 17 residues. Germline lookup yields CDR1 SGHAT and CDR2 FQNNGV.

The chain combines TRBV9 with TRBJ1-5, with 8 bases matching TRBD1. The length of the CDR3 is 13 residues. The germline CDR1 and CDR2 sequences are SGDLS and YYNGEE. The J segment lost 7 bases and the V segment lost 3 bases, leaving 3 bases of the junction unmatched. Here the CDR3 reads CASSGGQGQPQHF. In nucleotides, the CDR3 is TGTGCCAGCAGCGGAGGACAGGGACAGCCCCAGCATTTT.

The chain employs TRBV30 and TRBJ1-4; a possible D gene is TRBD1 (6 bases). Trimming cost V 3 bases and J 3 bases, with 17 bases left between them. From germline, CDR1 is GTSNPN and CDR2 SVGIG (reference sequence). The CDR3 contains 16 residues. CDR3 amino acids: CAWRGGAKNSNEKLFF. As DNA, the CDR3 is TGTGCCTGGAGAGGGGGGGCGAAGAACTCTAATGAAAAACTGTTTTTT.

The gene calls are TRBV4-1 and TRBJ2-3, with 10 bases identical to TRBD2. V trimming: 7 bases; J trimming: 1 base; junction bases outside the gene matches: 8. The CDR3 is made up of 16 amino acids. Germline V gene sequence: CDR1 MGHRA, CDR2 YSYEKL. This CDR3 is CASTLRLAGGTDTQYF. The CDR3 nucleotides are TGCGCCAGCACACTCCGACTAGCGGGTGGCACAGATACGCAGTATTTT.